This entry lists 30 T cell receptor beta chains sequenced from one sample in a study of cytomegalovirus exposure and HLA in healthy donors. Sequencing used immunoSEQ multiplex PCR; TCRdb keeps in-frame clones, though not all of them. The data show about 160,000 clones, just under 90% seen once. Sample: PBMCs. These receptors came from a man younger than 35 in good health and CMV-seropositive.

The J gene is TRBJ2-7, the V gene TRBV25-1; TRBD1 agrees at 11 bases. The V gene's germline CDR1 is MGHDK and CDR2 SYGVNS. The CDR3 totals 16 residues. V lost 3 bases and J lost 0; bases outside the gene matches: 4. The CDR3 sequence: CASSDTGTGGSYEQYF. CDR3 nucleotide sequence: TGTGCCAGCAGTGATACCGGGACAGGGGGCTCCTACGAGCAGTACTTC.

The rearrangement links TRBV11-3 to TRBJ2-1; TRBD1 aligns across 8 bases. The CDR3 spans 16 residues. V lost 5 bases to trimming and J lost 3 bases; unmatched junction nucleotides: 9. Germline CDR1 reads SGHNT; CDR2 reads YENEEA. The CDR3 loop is CASSPTDRGDYNEQFF. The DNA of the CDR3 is TGTGCCAGCAGCCCTACCGACAGGGGCGACTACAATGAGCAGTTCTTC.

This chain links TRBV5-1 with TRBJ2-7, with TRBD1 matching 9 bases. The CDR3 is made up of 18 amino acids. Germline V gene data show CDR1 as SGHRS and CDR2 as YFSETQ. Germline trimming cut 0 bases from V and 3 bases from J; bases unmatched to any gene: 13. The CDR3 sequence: CASSLGTGASPYYYEQYF. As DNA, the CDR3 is TGCGCCAGCAGCTTGGGGACAGGGGCCTCCCCTTATTACTACGAGCAGTACTTC.

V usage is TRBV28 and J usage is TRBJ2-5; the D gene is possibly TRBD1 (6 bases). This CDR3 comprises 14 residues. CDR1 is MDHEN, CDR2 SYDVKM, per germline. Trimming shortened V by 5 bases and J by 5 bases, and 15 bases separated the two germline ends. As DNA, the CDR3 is TGTGCCAGCAGTCTAATTACAGGGATGGAGACCCAGTACTTC. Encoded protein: CASSLITGMETQYF.

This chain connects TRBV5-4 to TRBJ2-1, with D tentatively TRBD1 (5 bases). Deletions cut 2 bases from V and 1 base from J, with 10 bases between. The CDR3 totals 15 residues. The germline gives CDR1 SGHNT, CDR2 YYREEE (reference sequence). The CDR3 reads CASSLNTGSYNEQFF. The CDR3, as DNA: TGTGCCAGCAGCTTAAACACAGGATCCTACAATGAGCAGTTCTTC.

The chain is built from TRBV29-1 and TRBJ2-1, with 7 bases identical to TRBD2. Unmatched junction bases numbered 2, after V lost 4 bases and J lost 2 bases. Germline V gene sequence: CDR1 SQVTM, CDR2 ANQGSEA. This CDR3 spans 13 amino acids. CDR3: CSVASGAYNEQFF. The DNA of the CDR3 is TGCAGCGTTGCTAGCGGAGCCTACAATGAGCAGTTCTTC.

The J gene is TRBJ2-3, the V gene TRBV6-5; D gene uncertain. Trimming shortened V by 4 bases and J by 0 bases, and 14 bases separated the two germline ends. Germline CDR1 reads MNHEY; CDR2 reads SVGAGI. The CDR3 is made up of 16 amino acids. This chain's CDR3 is CASSSTPKYSTDTQYF. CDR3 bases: TGTGCCAGCAGTTCTACTCCCAAGTATAGCACAGATACGCAGTATTTT.

The CDR3 here is CASSQGVGRESDTQYF. CDR3 DNA sequence: TGTGCCAGCAGCCAAGGGGTCGGGCGGGAGTCAGATACGCAGTATTTT. The rearrangement links TRBV4-2 to TRBJ2-3; TRBD2 aligns across 7 bases. The CDR3 loop spans 16 amino acids. V lost 1 base, J lost 4 bases, and 8 bases stayed unmatched. The germline V gene has CDR1 LGHNA and CDR2 YNFKEQ.

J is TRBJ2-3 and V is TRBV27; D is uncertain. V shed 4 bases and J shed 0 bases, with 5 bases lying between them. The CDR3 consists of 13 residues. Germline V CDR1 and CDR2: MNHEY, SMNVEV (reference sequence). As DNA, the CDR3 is TGTGCCAGCAGTTCCCTCAGCACAGATACGCAGTATTTT. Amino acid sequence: CASSSLSTDTQYF.

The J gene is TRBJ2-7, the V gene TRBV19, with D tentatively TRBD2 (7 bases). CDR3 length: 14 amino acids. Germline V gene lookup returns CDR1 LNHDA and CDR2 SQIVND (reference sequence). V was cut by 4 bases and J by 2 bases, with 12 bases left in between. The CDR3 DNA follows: TGTGCCAGTAGTAGTCAGGGGAGGGCCTACGAGCAGTACTTC. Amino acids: CASSSQGRAYEQYF.

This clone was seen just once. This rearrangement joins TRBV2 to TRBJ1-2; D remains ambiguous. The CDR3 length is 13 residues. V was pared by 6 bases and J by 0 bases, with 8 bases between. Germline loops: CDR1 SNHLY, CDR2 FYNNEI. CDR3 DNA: TGTGCCAGCAGGCGGGGAGCTAACTATGGCTACACCTTC. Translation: CASRRGANYGYTF.

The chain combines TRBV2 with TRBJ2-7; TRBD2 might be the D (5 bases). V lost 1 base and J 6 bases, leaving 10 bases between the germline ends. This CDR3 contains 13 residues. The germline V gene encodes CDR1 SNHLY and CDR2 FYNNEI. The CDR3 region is CASSEETILEQYF. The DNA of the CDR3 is TGTGCCAGCAGTGAAGAGACTATCCTCGAGCAGTACTTC.

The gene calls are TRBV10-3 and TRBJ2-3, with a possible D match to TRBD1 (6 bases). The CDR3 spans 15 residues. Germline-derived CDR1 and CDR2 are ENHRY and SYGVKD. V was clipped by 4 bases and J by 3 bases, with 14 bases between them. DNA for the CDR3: TGTGCCATCAGTGCATCGGACAGTATTACAGATACGCAGTATTTT. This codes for CAISASDSITDTQYF.

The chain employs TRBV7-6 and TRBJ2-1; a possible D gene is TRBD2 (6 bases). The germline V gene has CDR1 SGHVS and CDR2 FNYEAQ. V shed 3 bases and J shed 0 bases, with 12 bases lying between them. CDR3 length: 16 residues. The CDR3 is CASSLEGLSSYNEQFF. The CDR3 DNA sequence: TGTGCCAGCAGCTTGGAGGGGTTAAGCTCCTACAATGAGCAGTTCTTC.

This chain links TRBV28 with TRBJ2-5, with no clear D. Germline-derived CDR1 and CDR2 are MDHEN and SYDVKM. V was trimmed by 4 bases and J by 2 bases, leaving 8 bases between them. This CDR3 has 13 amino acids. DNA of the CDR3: TGTGCCAGCAGTTCGCGGCGACAAGAGACCCAGTACTTC. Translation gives CASSSRRQETQYF. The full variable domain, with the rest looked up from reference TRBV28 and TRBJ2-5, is DVKVTQSSRYLVKRTGEKVFLECVQDMDHENMFWYRQDPGLGLRLIYFSYDVKMKEKGDIPEGYSVSREKKERFSLILESASTNQTSMYLCASSSRRQETQYFGPGTRLLVL.

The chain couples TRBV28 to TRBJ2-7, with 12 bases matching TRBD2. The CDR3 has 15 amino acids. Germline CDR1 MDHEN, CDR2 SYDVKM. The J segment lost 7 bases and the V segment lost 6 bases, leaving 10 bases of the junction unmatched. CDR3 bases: TGTGCCAGCAGCTCCACTAGCGGGAGGACGGAGGAGCAGTACTTC. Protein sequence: CASSSTSGRTEEQYF.

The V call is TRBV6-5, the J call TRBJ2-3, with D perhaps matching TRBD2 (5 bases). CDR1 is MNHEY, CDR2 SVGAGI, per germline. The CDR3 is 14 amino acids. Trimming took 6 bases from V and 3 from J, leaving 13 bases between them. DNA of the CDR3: TGTGCCAGCAGCGGACCGGGGATAACAGATACGCAGTATTTT. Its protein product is CASSGPGITDTQYF.

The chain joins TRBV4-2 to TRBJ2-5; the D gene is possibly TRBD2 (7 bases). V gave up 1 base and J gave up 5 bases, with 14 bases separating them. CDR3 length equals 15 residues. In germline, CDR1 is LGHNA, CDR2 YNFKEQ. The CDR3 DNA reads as TGTGCCAGCAGCCAAGGAGGACTAGGGGGGGAGACCCAGTACTTC. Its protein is CASSQGGLGGETQYF.

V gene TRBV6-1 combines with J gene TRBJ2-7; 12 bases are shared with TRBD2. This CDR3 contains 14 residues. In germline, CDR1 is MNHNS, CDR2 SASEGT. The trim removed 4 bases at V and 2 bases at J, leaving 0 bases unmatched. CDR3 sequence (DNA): TGTGCCAGCAGTGGGACTAGCGGGACCTACGAGCAGTACTTC. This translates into CASSGTSGTYEQYF.

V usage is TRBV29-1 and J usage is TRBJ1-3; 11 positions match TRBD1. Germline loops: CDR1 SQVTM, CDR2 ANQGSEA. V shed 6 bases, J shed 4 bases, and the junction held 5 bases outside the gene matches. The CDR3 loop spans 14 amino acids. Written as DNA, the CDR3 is TGCAGCGTGCTAGGGACAGGGGGAGGAAACACCATATATTTT. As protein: CSVLGTGGGNTIYF.

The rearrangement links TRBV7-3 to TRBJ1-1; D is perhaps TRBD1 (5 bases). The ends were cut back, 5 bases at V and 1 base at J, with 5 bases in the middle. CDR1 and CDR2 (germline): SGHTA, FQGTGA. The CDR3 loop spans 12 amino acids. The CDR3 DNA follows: TGTGCCAGCAGCGACAGGAACACTGAAGCTTTCTTT. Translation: CASSDRNTEAFF.

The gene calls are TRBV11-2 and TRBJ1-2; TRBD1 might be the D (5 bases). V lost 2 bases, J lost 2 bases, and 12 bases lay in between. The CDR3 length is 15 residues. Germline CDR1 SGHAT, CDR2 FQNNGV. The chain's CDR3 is CASSLYGGGNYGYTF. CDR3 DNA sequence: TGTGCCAGCAGCTTATATGGGGGAGGGAACTATGGCTACACCTTC.

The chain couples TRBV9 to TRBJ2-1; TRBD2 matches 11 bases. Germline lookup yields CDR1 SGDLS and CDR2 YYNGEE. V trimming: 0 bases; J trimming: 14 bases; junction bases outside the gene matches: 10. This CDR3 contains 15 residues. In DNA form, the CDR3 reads TGTGCCAGCAGCGTAGCTACTGAACTAGCGGGAGCTAAGTTCTTC. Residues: CASSVATELAGAKFF.

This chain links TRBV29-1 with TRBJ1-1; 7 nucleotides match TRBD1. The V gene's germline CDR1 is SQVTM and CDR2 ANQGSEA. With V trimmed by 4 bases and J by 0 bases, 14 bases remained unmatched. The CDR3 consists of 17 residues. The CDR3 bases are TGCAGCGTTGGGGGGGCACAGGGGTTCAACATGAACACTGAAGCTTTCTTT. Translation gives CSVGGAQGFNMNTEAFF.

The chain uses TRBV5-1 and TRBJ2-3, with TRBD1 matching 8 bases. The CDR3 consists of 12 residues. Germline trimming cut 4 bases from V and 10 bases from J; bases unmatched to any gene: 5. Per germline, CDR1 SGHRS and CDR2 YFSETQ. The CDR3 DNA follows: TGCGCCAGCAGCCCCCAGGGGGCGCCGCAGTATTTT. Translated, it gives CASSPQGAPQYF.

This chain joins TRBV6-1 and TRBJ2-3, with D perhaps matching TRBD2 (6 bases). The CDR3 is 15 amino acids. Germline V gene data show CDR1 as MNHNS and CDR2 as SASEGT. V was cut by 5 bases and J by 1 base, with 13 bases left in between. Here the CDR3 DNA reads TGTGCCAGCAGTAAAGGACTAAGCGGCACAGATACGCAGTATTTT. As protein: CASSKGLSGTDTQYF.

The CDR3 here is CASSRGISSYEQYF. For the CDR3, the DNA is TGTGCCAGCAGTCGGGGGATAAGCTCCTACGAGCAGTACTTC. The rearrangement joins TRBV28 to TRBJ2-7, with D maybe TRBD2 (6 bases). The CDR3 extends over 14 amino acids. V lost 5 bases and J 0 bases, leaving 11 bases between the germline ends. The germline gives CDR1 MDHEN, CDR2 SYDVKM.

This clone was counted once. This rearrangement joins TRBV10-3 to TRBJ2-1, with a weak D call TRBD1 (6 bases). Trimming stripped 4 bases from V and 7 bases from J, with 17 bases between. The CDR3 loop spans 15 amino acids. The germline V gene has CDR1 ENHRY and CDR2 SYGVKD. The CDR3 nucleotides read TGTGCCATCAGTGGAGCCTCGGTAAGGGGGAATGAGCAGTTCTTC. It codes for CAISGASVRGNEQFF.

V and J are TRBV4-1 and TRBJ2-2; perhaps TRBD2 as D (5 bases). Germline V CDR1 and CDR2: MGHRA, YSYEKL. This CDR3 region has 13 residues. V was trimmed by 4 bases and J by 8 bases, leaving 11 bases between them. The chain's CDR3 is CASSLEGLGELFF. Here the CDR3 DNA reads TGCGCCAGCAGCCTTGAGGGCTTAGGGGAGCTGTTTTTT.

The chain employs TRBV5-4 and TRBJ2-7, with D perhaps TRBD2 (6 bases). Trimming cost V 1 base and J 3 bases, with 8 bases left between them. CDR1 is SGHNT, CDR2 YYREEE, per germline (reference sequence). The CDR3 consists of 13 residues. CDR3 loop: CASSLPGDYEQYF. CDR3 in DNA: TGTGCCAGCAGCTTGCCGGGGGACTACGAGCAGTACTTC.